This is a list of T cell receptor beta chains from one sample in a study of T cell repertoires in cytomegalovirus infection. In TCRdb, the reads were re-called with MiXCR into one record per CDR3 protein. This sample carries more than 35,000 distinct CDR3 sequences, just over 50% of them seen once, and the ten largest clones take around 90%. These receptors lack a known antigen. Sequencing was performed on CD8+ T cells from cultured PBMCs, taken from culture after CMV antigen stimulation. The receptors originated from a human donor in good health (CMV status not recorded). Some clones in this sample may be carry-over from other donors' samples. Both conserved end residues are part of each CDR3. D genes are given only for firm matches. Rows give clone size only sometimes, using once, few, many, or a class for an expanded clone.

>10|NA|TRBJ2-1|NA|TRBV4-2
TGTGCCAGCAGCCAAACTGTGCAGTTCTTC
CASSQTVQFF
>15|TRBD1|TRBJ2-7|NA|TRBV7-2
TGTGCCAGCAGCTTAGTAAAGGGCAGGGGGCGGGAGCAGTACTTC
CASSLVKGRGREQYF
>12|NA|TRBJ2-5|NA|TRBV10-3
TGTGCCATCAGTGAGGGTGGGGAGACCCAGTACTTC
CAISEGGETQYF
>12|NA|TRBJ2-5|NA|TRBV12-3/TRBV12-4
TGTGCCAGCAGCCTATCCCACGCGACCCAGTACTTC
CASSLSHATQYF
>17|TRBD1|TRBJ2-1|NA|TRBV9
TGTGCCAGCAGCGTAAGTGGGACAGGGCTCTCCTACAATGAGCAGTTCTTC
CASSVSGTGLSYNEQFF
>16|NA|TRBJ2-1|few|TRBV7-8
TGTGCCAGCAGCTTAGGTGCGCAGTTTGTTTACAATGAGCAGTTCTTC
CASSLGAQFVYNEQFF
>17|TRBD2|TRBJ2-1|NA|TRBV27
TGTGCCAGCAGTTTACCCGGGACTAGCGGGAGTTACAATGAGCAGTTCTTC
CASSLPGTSGSYNEQFF
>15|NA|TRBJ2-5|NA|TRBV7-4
TGTGCCAGCAGCTTACGGTCAGGGTGGGAAGAGACCCAGTACTTC
CASSLRSGWEETQYF
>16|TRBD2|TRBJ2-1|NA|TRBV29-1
TGCAGCGTTGGAGGGGTGGGACTATCCTCCTACAATGAGCAGTTCTTC
CSVGGVGLSSYNEQFF
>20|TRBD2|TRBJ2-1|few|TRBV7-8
TGTGCCAGCAGCACAAGACTAGCGGGAGGAGGATCCGATTTGTACAATGAGCAGTTCTTC
CASSTRLAGGGSDLYNEQFF
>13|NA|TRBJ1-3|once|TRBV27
TGTGCCAGCAGTTCTTACTCTGGAAACACCATATATTTT
CASSSYSGNTIYF